This TCR beta chain was found in a study of T cell repertoires in cytomegalovirus infection. TCRdb itself ran the reads through MiXCR, one entry per CDR3 protein. The table shows fewer than 300,000 distinct CDR3 sequences, with around 25% occurring only once. V lost 5 bases to trimming and J lost 4 bases, with 24 bases between them. CDR1 is SGHAT and CDR2 is FQNNGV in the germline V gene. This CDR3 comprises 18 residues. The TCR comes from a human donor in good health (CMV status not recorded). Some clones in this sample may be carry-over from other donors' samples. The material sequenced was PBMCs. J is TRBJ2-1 and V is TRBV11-2, with D possibly being TRBD1 or TRBD2 (5 bases each). CDR3 protein: CASSPRGGSGHSYNEQFF. CDR3 DNA: TGTGCCAGCAGCCCCCGTGGGGGTTCCGGACATTCTTACAATGAGCAGTTCTTC.